This TCR beta chain was captured in a study of blood T cells in healthy people across ages. Per germline, CDR1 MDHEN and CDR2 SYDVKM. V lost 4 bases, J lost 6 bases, and 5 bases stayed unmatched. This CDR3 comprises 14 residues. Combining a sample-barcoded 5' primer with a J-beta primer mix, a second PCR ran for 7 to 11 cycles. Researchers report that a template-switch adaptor with 12 random nucleotides tagged each cDNA molecule. MiXCR, run by TCRdb on the 5' RACE reads, gives a single entry per CDR3 protein. The sample has some 640,000 distinct CDR3 sequences; 49% are singletons. Sequenced material: blood. V is TRBV28 and J is TRBJ1-4, with 7 bases identical to TRBD1. The source of this sequence is an older woman in good health. CDR3 amino acids: CASSSGDSYEKLFF. The CDR3 DNA reads TGTGCCAGCAGTTCAGGGGACAGCTATGAAAAACTGTTTTTT.